This is a list of T cell receptor beta chains from one sample in a study of response to subunit inactivated influenza vaccine. Each CDR3 protein gets one entry after TCRdb re-called the RT-PCR reads with MiXCR. The table lists about 190,000 distinct CDR3 sequences, about 15% of them singletons. The sample consisted of CD8+ T cells sorted from PBMCs, taken approximately 5 days after vaccination. Source of these receptors: a man between 45 and 60 years old who received an inactivated influenza vaccine. Both conserved end residues are part of each CDR3. The D gene is left open where the match is weak. Size values are once, few and many counts, or a class for expanded clones, and some rows have none.

>TRBV27|.|TRBD1|TRBJ2-7
TGTGCCAGCAGTTTATCCGGGACAGGGATCTACGAGCAGTACTTC
CASSLSGTGIYEQYF
>TRBV27|.|TRBD1|TRBJ2-7
TGTGCCAGCAGCCCCTACAGGGGGAAATCCTACGAGCAGTACTTC
CASSPYRGKSYEQYF
>TRBV7-9|few|.|TRBJ1-1
TGTGCCAGCAGCTTAGATGGGGCTGAAGCTTTCTTT
CASSLDGAEAFF
>TRBV6-5|few|TRBD1|TRBJ1-2
TGTGCCAGCAGTTACAGGGACAGTGTGTACTATGGCTACACCTTC
CASSYRDSVYYGYTF
>TRBV4-2|medium-sized|.|TRBJ2-7
TGTGCCAGCAGCCAAGACCCGACCATTCCAGCGCCATACTACGAGCAGTACTTC
CASSQDPTIPAPYYEQYF
>TRBV29-1|few|TRBD1|TRBJ1-2
TGCAGCATTAGACAGGGCGATGGCTACACCTTC
CSIRQGDGYTF
>TRBV4-2|.|.|TRBJ2-3
TGTGCCAGCAGCCGAGACCTAGAATGGACAGATACGCAGTATTTT
CASSRDLEWTDTQYF
>TRBV3-1|.|TRBD2|TRBJ2-1
TGTGCCAGCAGCCATGTACACCGAGACGATAGCGGGTACAATGAGCAGTTCTTC
CASSHVHRDDSGYNEQFF
>TRBV7-6|.|.|TRBJ2-1
TGTGCCAGCAGCTTAATCCCCAATGAGCAGTTCTTC
CASSLIPNEQFF
>TRBV11-2|.|.|TRBJ2-3
TGTGCCAGCAGCTTAGATCATAGGACGAGGGCCACAGATACGCAGTATTTT
CASSLDHRTRATDTQYF
>TRBV2|.|TRBD1|TRBJ2-1
TGTGCCAGCACCGGGACAGGGATTCGGGGGGAGCAGTTCTTC
CASTGTGIRGEQFF
>TRBV5-1|few|.|TRBJ2-1
TGCGCCAGCAGCTCTACGGGTCTCAACAATGAGCAGTTCTTC
CASSSTGLNNEQFF
>TRBV12-3/TRBV12-4|few|.|TRBJ2-3
TGTGCCAGCGGACCCCCCGGGGGTAGCACAGATACGCAGTATTTT
CASGPPGGSTDTQYF
>TRBV2|.|.|TRBJ2-1
TGTGCCAGCGGGTGGGAGACTGGGCCAAGGGATGAGCAGTTCTTC
CASGWETGPRDEQFF
>TRBV9|.|TRBD1|TRBJ2-1
TGTGCCAGCAGCCCCCCCGGGACAGGGGGCAATGAGCAGTTCTTC
CASSPPGTGGNEQFF
>TRBV5-1|.|TRBD1|TRBJ1-3
TGCGCCAGCAGCTTGGGGATCTATCCCTATCAGGGGGACACCATATATTTT
CASSLGIYPYQGDTIYF
>TRBV5-1|many|.|TRBJ2-7
TGCGCCAGCAGTTCATCGGTGGGGTCCTACGAGCAGTACTTC
CASSSSVGSYEQYF
>TRBV7-2|few|.|TRBJ2-7
TGTGCCAGCAGCTTCCCCCGCTACGAGCAGTACTTC
CASSFPRYEQYF
>TRBV5-1|few|TRBD2|TRBJ2-3
TGCGCCAGCAGTCTCGTGGGGACTAGCGGGAGGGGCACAGATACGCAGTATTTT
CASSLVGTSGRGTDTQYF
>TRBV12-3/TRBV12-4|few|.|TRBJ1-3
TGTGCCAGCAGGACCACCGACTGGAGCTCTGGAAACACCATATATTTT
CASRTTDWSSGNTIYF
>TRBV28|.|TRBD2|TRBJ2-3
TGTGCCAGCAGTACCTCGGGGGGACCTACGCAGTATTTT
CASSTSGGPTQYF
>TRBV14|.|.|TRBJ2-4
TGTGCCAGCAGCCACGCTAGCAGTTTAGCCAAAAACATTCAGTACTTC
CASSHASSLAKNIQYF
>TRBV12-3/TRBV12-4|.|.|TRBJ2-1
TGTGCCAGCAGAATTGACAGTTTATCCTACAATGAGCAGTTCTTC
CASRIDSLSYNEQFF
>TRBV7-2|many|.|TRBJ2-1
TGTGCCAGCAGCTTAGCTTCCGGGGGATCCTACAATGAGCAGTTCTTC
CASSLASGGSYNEQFF
>TRBV3-1|.|.|TRBJ2-7
TGTGCCAGCAGCCCCGGGGGAGGTTTAACCTACGAGCAGTACTTC
CASSPGGGLTYEQYF
>TRBV2|.|.|TRBJ2-2
TGTGCCAGCAGGGAAGACGACCTGAACACCGGGGAGCTGTTTTTT
CASREDDLNTGELFF
>TRBV24-1|.|.|TRBJ2-2
TGTGCCACGGAACAGGTCGACACCGGGGAGCTGTTTTTT
CATEQVDTGELFF
>TRBV9|few|.|TRBJ2-5
TGTGCCAGCAGCGCGAATGACAGGGAGGGAGAGACCCAGTACTTC
CASSANDREGETQYF
>TRBV27|.|.|TRBJ2-7
TGTGCCAGCAGTTTAGCGGCAGACTTCTACGAGCAGTACTTC
CASSLAADFYEQYF